The 14 T cell receptor beta chains below were found in one sample sequenced in a study of response to subunit inactivated influenza vaccine. TCRdb redid the calling of the RT-PCR reads with MiXCR, one entry per CDR3 protein. The table has roughly 760,000 distinct CDR3 sequences, 21% seen once. Sequencing was performed on PBMCs from blood, taken more than 4 days after vaccination. The receptors were sampled from a man aged 45-65 years who received an inactivated influenza vaccine.

J is TRBJ1-5 and V is TRBV28; 7 positions match TRBD1. CDR1 is MDHEN and CDR2 is SYDVKM in the germline V gene. The V segment lost 7 bases and the J segment 4 bases; nucleotides outside the gene matches: 7. The CDR3 length is 14 residues. The CDR3 loop is CASTQGGLNQPQHF. In nucleotides, the CDR3 is TGTGCCAGCACCCAGGGGGGTCTTAATCAGCCCCAGCATTTT.

The rearrangement links TRBV6-5 to TRBJ2-7; 7 nucleotides match TRBD1. The germline CDR1 and CDR2 sequences are MNHEY and SVGAGI. J gave up 7 bases and V 3 bases, and 12 bases lay outside the gene matches. There are 15 residues in the CDR3. CDR3 region: CASSYQTGTFGEQYF. DNA of the CDR3: TGTGCCAGCAGTTATCAGACAGGGACCTTTGGAGAGCAGTACTTC.

This sequence joins TRBV30 and TRBJ2-7; no clear D gene. This CDR3 has 12 amino acids. CDR1 is GTSNPN and CDR2 is SVGIG in the germline V gene (reference sequence). The V end was cut by 4 bases, the J end by 0 bases, with 7 bases between. The CDR3 sequence: CAWKGLSYEQYF. The CDR3 coding sequence is TGTGCCTGGAAAGGCCTCTCCTACGAGCAGTACTTC.

CDR3 sequence (DNA): TGTGCCAGCAGCCAAGTGATGCACAATGAGCAGTTCTTC. It translates to CASSQVMHNEQFF. J is TRBJ2-1 and V is TRBV7-9; D is unresolved. The CDR3 totals 13 residues. V was cut by 5 bases and J by 5 bases, with 10 bases left in between. Germline V gene data show CDR1 as SEHNR and CDR2 as FQNEAQ (reference sequence).

This clonotype was observed a handful of times. This chain joins TRBV10-3 and TRBJ2-3, with 9 nucleotides matching TRBD2. Trimming removed 0 bases from V and 0 bases from J; junction bases left unmatched: 1. CDR1 ENHRY and CDR2 SYGVKD come from the germline V gene. This CDR3 comprises 16 residues. CDR3 amino acids: CAISESAGGSTDTQYF. The CDR3 DNA is TGTGCCATCAGTGAGTCGGCGGGGGGGAGCACAGATACGCAGTATTTT.

Only a few counts were recorded for this clonotype. The CDR3 loop is CASSESEGTEAFF. The CDR3 nucleotides are TGCGCCAGCAGTGAGTCGGAAGGCACTGAAGCTTTCTTT. The chain is built from TRBV10-2 and TRBJ1-1, with D unclear. The germline gives CDR1 WSHSY, CDR2 SAAADI. CDR3 size: 13 residues. V lost 0 bases and J 4 bases, leaving 6 bases between the germline ends.

This clonotype occurred a few times. The chain employs TRBV6-1 and TRBJ2-1; 10 nucleotides agree with TRBD2. Trimming removed 5 bases from V and 4 bases from J; junction bases left unmatched: 5. This CDR3 is 15 amino acids long. Looked up from germline, CDR1 is MNHNS and CDR2 is SASEGT. The CDR3: CASSIQTSGYNEQFF. The CDR3, as DNA: TGTGCCAGCAGTATCCAGACTAGCGGGTACAATGAGCAGTTCTTC.

This clonotype came up many times. The genes are TRBV29-1 and TRBJ2-7; D is unresolved. The CDR3 is 13 residues long. Germline lookup yields CDR1 SQVTM and CDR2 ANQGSEA. Trimming removed 1 base from V and 2 bases from J, with 9 bases in between. The CDR3 region is CSVEGGYPYEQYF. As DNA, the CDR3 is TGCAGCGTTGAAGGCGGCTATCCCTACGAGCAGTACTTC.

This clonotype has a count of ten or more. V gene TRBV7-2 combines with J gene TRBJ2-2; unclear D gene. CDR1 SGHTA and CDR2 FQGNSA come from the germline V gene. The CDR3 runs 14 residues. The V end lost 4 bases, the J end lost 7 bases, and 13 bases lay between the germline ends. The CDR3 DNA reads as TGTGCCAGCAGCTCGACCGGACCGGTCGGGGAGCTGTTTTTT. Translating it yields CASSSTGPVGELFF.

This clonotype was found a few times. The gene calls are TRBV11-1 and TRBJ2-5, with TRBD2 matching 7 bases. The CDR3 runs to 15 residues. The germline V gene has CDR1 SGHAT and CDR2 FQDESV (reference sequence). V shed 1 base, J shed 4 bases, and the junction held 6 bases outside the gene matches. The CDR3 DNA sequence: TGTGCCAGCAGCTTAGAGACTAGCCGACTAGAGACCCAGTACTTC. Encoded protein: CASSLETSRLETQYF.

This clonotype was detected a few times. CDR3 DNA sequence: TGTGCCAGCAGCTTAGAGAGGACTAGCGGAGACACCGGGGAGCTGTTTTTT. Its protein product is CASSLERTSGDTGELFF. This chain joins TRBV11-3 and TRBJ2-2; 10 bases align to TRBD2. V gave up 0 bases and J gave up 3 bases; unmatched junction bases: 4. Germline CDR1 is SGHNT and CDR2 is YENEEA. The CDR3 extends over 17 amino acids.

This clonotype was seen a handful of times. The CDR3 here is CASSQGSGSHEQFF. In DNA form, the CDR3 reads TGTGCCAGCAGCCAAGGAAGCGGGAGCCATGAGCAGTTCTTC. The chain recombines TRBV4-2 with TRBJ2-1; the match to TRBD2 covers 8 bases. The V gene end was trimmed by 1 base and the J gene end by 8 bases; junction bases not matched to a gene: 4. This CDR3 comprises 14 residues. Germline V gives CDR1 LGHNA, CDR2 YNFKEQ.

The V call is TRBV20-1, the J call TRBJ1-6; D is uncertain. The CDR3 runs to 15 residues. Germline lookup yields CDR1 DFQATT and CDR2 SNEGSKA (reference sequence). Trimming cost V 2 bases and J 3 bases, with 11 bases left between them. The CDR3 reads CSARPGRNYNSPLHF. The CDR3 nucleotides read TGCAGTGCTAGACCGGGGAGAAACTATAATTCACCCCTCCACTTT.

This clonotype was counted only a few times. The chain combines TRBV20-1 with TRBJ1-6, with TRBD1 as a possible D gene (6 bases). The CDR3 sequence is 15 residues long. Trimming shortened V by 2 bases and J by 4 bases, and 12 bases separated the two germline ends. Germline V gene sequence: CDR1 DFQATT, CDR2 SNEGSKA (reference sequence). The CDR3 DNA reads as TGCAGTGCTAGAATGGGGGGCGCGTATAATTCACCCCTCCACTTT. It encodes CSARMGGAYNSPLHF.